One and the same sample provided the 13 T cell receptor beta chains below, sequenced in a study of cytomegalovirus exposure and HLA in healthy donors. The PCR contained 60 Vbeta and 13 Jbeta primers. TCRdb keeps only in-frame clones here, not all; method: immunoSEQ multiplex PCR. This sample has 120,000 or so clones, with approximately 79% found just once. Sequenced sample: PBMCs. These receptors came from a young man in good health and CMV-seropositive.

This clone was observed once. The chain links TRBV5-1 to TRBJ2-5; TRBD1 might be the D (5 bases). Germline V gene data show CDR1 as SGHRS and CDR2 as YFSETQ. Trimming took 4 bases from V and 5 from J, leaving 12 bases between them. The length of the CDR3 is 13 residues. The chain's CDR3 is CASSRGVGETQYF. CDR3 coding DNA: TGCGCCAGCAGCAGGGGTGTTGGGGAGACCCAGTACTTC.

CDR3 nucleotides: TGTGCCAGCAGCAGGGTAGCGGGGGGGCTACGAGAGACCCAGTACTTC. Amino acids: CASSRVAGGLRETQYF. The genes are TRBV7-9 and TRBJ2-5; 11 positions agree with TRBD2. The CDR3 spans 16 residues. The ends lost 5 bases at V and 4 bases at J; junction bases unmatched: 9. Germline-derived CDR1 and CDR2 are SEHNR and FQNEAQ (reference sequence).

J is TRBJ1-2 and V is TRBV13; no reliable D call. Trimming left V 1 base short and J 3 bases short, with 12 bases between. Germline CDR1 is PRHDT and CDR2 is FYEKMQ (reference sequence). This CDR3 contains 15 residues. The CDR3 DNA reads TGTGCCAGCAGCTTAGAAGGAGGCCCCCACTATGGCTACACCTTC. It yields the protein CASSLEGGPHYGYTF.

This clone was observed once. The V and J genes are TRBV15 and TRBJ2-3, with a possible D match to TRBD2 (6 bases). V lost 1 base and J 14 bases, leaving 13 bases between the germline ends. This CDR3 has 12 residues. Germline CDR1 LNHNV, CDR2 YYDKDF (reference sequence). The CDR3 region is CATSRGPAGPYF. The DNA of the CDR3 is TGTGCCACCAGCAGAGGACCGGCGGGGCCGTATTTT.

The chain uses TRBV18 and TRBJ1-2; 8 nucleotides match TRBD1. J lost 4 bases, V lost 1 base, and 11 bases had no gene match. This CDR3 contains 17 residues. Germline V lookup: CDR1 KGHSH, CDR2 LQKENI. CDR3 DNA sequence: TGTGCCAGCTCACCACGGGGGACAGGATCCTTCCCCTATGGCTACACCTTC. Its translation: CASSPRGTGSFPYGYTF.

The J gene is TRBJ2-5, the V gene TRBV10-3; 10 bases are shared with TRBD2. The CDR3 spans 16 residues. Trimming at V came to 6 bases and at J to 4 bases, leaving 11 bases not matched to a gene. The germline V gene encodes CDR1 ENHRY and CDR2 SYGVKD. The CDR3 protein is CAISENSGTSVETQYF. Here the CDR3 DNA reads TGTGCCATCAGCGAAAACTCCGGGACTAGCGTAGAGACCCAGTACTTC.

The chain combines TRBV4-1 with TRBJ2-5; 12 bases are shared with TRBD2. This CDR3 is 19 amino acids long. Germline assignment: CDR1 MGHRA and CDR2 YSYEKL. J lost 2 bases, V lost 3 bases, and 13 bases had no gene match. The CDR3, as DNA: TGCGCCAGCAGCCACCCAGGGCTAGCGGGGGGGCCGGGTCAAGAGACCCAGTACTTC. Its translation: CASSHPGLAGGPGQETQYF.

This clone was found once. The genes are TRBV5-8 and TRBJ1-2; no reliable D call. Germline assignment: CDR1 SGHTS and CDR2 YDEGEE. V lost 1 base to trimming and J lost 2 bases, with 21 bases between them. There are 18 residues in the CDR3. CDR3 residues: CASSLLRRGLGKNYGYTF. The CDR3 nucleotides are TGTGCCAGCAGCTTGTTACGACGCGGGCTGGGGAAAAACTATGGCTACACCTTC.

The J gene is TRBJ1-5, the V gene TRBV4-3; 7 bases line up with TRBD1. Germline V gives CDR1 LGHNA, CDR2 YSLEER. CDR3 length: 14 residues. With V trimmed by 4 bases and J by 6 bases, 6 bases remained unmatched. Here the CDR3 DNA reads TGCGCCAGCAGCCTCGACAGGGCGAGTCAGCCCCAGCATTTT. This translates into CASSLDRASQPQHF.

The count of this clone is one. This chain joins TRBV6-4 and TRBJ2-1; the match to TRBD2 covers 14 bases. CDR3 length equals 17 residues. J lost 5 bases, V lost 6 bases, and 9 bases had no gene match. CDR1 MRHNA and CDR2 SNTAGT come from the germline V gene. The CDR3 reads CASSRLAGGLFNNEQFF. DNA for the CDR3: TGTGCCAGCAGCCGACTAGCGGGGGGGCTGTTTAACAATGAGCAGTTCTTC.

The chain combines TRBV11-2 with TRBJ2-3; D is unresolved. This CDR3 comprises 16 residues. V was clipped by 5 bases and J by 1 base, with 16 bases between them. CDR1 is SGHAT, CDR2 FQNNGV, per germline. The CDR3 reads CASSPNPFGGTDTQYF. CDR3 in DNA: TGTGCCAGCAGCCCCAATCCTTTCGGAGGCACAGATACGCAGTATTTT.

V gene TRBV19 combines with J gene TRBJ2-1; D possibly corresponds to TRBD2 (5 bases). CDR1 is LNHDA, CDR2 SQIVND, per germline (reference sequence). This CDR3 spans 13 amino acids. Trimming pared 5 bases from V and 2 bases from J, leaving 7 bases between. Here the CDR3 DNA reads TGTGCCAGTAGTGCGGGCACCTACAATGAGCAGTTCTTC. This encodes CASSAGTYNEQFF.

This clone showed up just a few times. In nucleotides, the CDR3 is TGCAGCGTGACAGCTGAATCCACTGATGGCTACACCTTC. Its protein product is CSVTAESTDGYTF. This rearrangement joins TRBV29-1 to TRBJ1-2; a possible D gene is TRBD1 (5 bases). Germline V gene data show CDR1 as SQVTM and CDR2 as ANQGSEA. V was clipped by 6 bases and J by 6 bases, with 17 bases between them. The CDR3 spans 13 residues.